This T cell receptor (beta chain) was obtained from a study of shared T cell receptors in the human thymus. Per germline, CDR1 MGHRA and CDR2 YSYEKL. CDR3 size: 14 residues. The V end lost 0 bases, the J end lost 3 bases, and 6 bases lay between the germline ends. TCRdb keeps only in-frame clones here, not all; method: immunoSEQ multiplex PCR. The top ten clones hold under 0.01% of a sample with about 710,000 clones, approximately 87% of them seen once. The same data also contributed to another study, on human thymus T cells. That work states: Related work found strong thymic repertoire overlap between unrelated individuals.

J is TRBJ1-5 and V is TRBV4-1; D remains ambiguous. The material sequenced was thymocytes. This TCR was recovered from a boy under two years old with a congenital heart defect. This chain's CDR3 is CASSQEQINQPQHF. In DNA, the CDR3 is TGCGCCAGCAGCCAAGAACAAATCAATCAGCCCCAGCATTTT.